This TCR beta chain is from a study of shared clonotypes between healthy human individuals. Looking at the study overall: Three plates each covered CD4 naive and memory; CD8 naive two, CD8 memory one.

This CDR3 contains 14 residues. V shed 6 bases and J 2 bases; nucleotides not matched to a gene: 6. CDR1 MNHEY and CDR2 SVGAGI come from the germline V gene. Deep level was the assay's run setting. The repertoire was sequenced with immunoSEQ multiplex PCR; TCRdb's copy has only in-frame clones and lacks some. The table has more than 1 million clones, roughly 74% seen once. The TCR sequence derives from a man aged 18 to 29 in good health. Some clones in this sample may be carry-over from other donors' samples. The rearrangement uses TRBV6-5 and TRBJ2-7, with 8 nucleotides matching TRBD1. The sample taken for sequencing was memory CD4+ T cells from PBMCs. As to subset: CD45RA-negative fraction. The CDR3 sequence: CASRDRVTTYEQYF. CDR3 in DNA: TGTGCCAGCAGGGACAGGGTTACTACCTACGAGCAGTACTTC.